A selection of T cell receptor beta chains follows, all from one sample in a study of T cells in Graves' hyperthyroidism and ophthalmopathy. Each CDR3 protein is one row after TCRdb ran MiXCR on the multiplex PCR reads. The sample shows roughly 400,000 distinct CDR3 sequences, 11% to 15% of them seen only once. Sample: blood. Receptors originate from a man aged 50 to 59 with Graves' ophthalmopathy. Both conserved end residues are part of each CDR3. D genes are given only for firm matches. Some rows have no size entry. The others give once, few or many, or a class for an expanded clone.

TRBD1 - TRBJ1-6 TRBV27 TGTGCCAGCAGCCCAACAGGGGAAGAGGGTAATTCACCCCTCCACTTT CASSPTGEEGNSPLHF
TRBD2 few TRBJ2-3 TRBV10-3 TGTGCCATCAGTGAGGCGGGAGGTGGTACAGATACGCAGTATTTT CAISEAGGGTDTQYF
- many TRBJ2-7 TRBV3-1 TGTGCCAGCAGCCAGATGGGTGGCGAGCAGTACTTC CASSQMGGEQYF
- many TRBJ2-3 TRBV3-1 TGTGCCAGCAGCATCCGTGACACAGATACGCAGTATTTT CASSIRDTDTQYF
TRBD2 - TRBJ2-5 TRBV5-1 TGCGCCAGCAGCTCCCAGAAGACTAGCGGGAGGTACCAAGAGACCCAGTACTTC CASSSQKTSGRYQETQYF
- few TRBJ2-1 TRBV7-9 TGTGCCAGCAGCTTTTCAACCGGGGCGGAGGAGCAGTTCTTC CASSFSTGAEEQFF
- few TRBJ2-5 TRBV7-9 TGTGCCAGCAGCTTAGAGATGTTTGAGACCCAGTACTTC CASSLEMFETQYF
- - TRBJ2-7 TRBV18 TGTGCCAGCTCATACGGGGAGTACGAGCAGTACTTC CASSYGEYEQYF
TRBD1 many TRBJ1-1 TRBV29-1 TGCAGCGTTGACCGAGGGGGCGCCACTGAAGCTTTCTTT CSVDRGGATEAFF
- many TRBJ1-2 TRBV6-5 TGTGCCAGCAGTTACTCCTTGACTAGAGGGATTAACTATGGCTACACCTTC CASSYSLTRGINYGYTF
- many TRBJ1-2 TRBV5-1 TGCGCCAGCAGCTTGGCCCCCCGGGACACAGGCGGCTACACCTTC CASSLAPRDTGGYTF
- many TRBJ1-5 TRBV4-1 TGCGCCAGCAGCCAGGGGCTTCAGCCCCAGCATTTT CASSQGLQPQHF
TRBD1 few TRBJ2-3 TRBV10-3 TGTGCCATCAGTGCGACAGGGAATACGCAGTATTTT CAISATGNTQYF
- - TRBJ1-6 TRBV5-5 TGTGCCAGCAGCTTGGCGCAGGGTTGGTCACCCCTCCACTTT CASSLAQGWSPLHF
- many TRBJ2-7 TRBV12-3/TRBV12-4 TGTGCCAGCAGTAAACGGGACCCAGGCTCCTACGAGCAGTACTTC CASSKRDPGSYEQYF
- - TRBJ2-7 TRBV7-9 TGTGCCAGCAGCTTTCCCACGGGAGCAGGATACGAGCAGTACTTC CASSFPTGAGYEQYF
- many TRBJ2-1 TRBV6-1 TGTGCCAGCAGTGAAACCACCGGGCCTCGCCTCCTCTTC CASSETTGPRLLF
TRBD2 many TRBJ2-1 TRBV11-2 TGTGCCAGCAGCTCCTCTTCTGGGACCGCGGGAGCTGAGCAGTTCTTC CASSSSSGTAGAEQFF
- many TRBJ1-1 TRBV9 TGTGCCAGCAGTAACTACCCAGGGGTGAACACTGAAGCTTTCTTT CASSNYPGVNTEAFF
- few TRBJ2-3 TRBV4-1 TGCGCCAGCAGCTATTCATCTGGCACAGATACGCAGTATTTT CASSYSSGTDTQYF
TRBD1 - TRBJ1-5 TRBV20-1 TGCAGTGCCAAGGACAGGGTATGGAGCAATCAGCCCCAGCATTTT CSAKDRVWSNQPQHF
- many TRBJ2-2 TRBV18 TGTGCCAGCTCACCAATCCCCACCGGGGAGCTGTTTTTT CASSPIPTGELFF
- - TRBJ2-7 TRBV28 TGTGCCAGCAGTTCAACCGGGACAAACTACGAGCAGTACTTC CASSSTGTNYEQYF
- few TRBJ2-3 TRBV20-1 TGCAGTGCTGAGGCGCCATTAACAGATACGCAGTATTTT CSAEAPLTDTQYF
- - TRBJ2-1 TRBV5-5 TGTGCCAGCAGCCCAAGACCGAACAATGAGCAGTTCTTC CASSPRPNNEQFF
- few TRBJ2-2 TRBV27 TGTGCCAGCAGGGTAGCGGCCGCGATCACCGGGGAGCTGTTTTTT CASRVAAAITGELFF
- many TRBJ2-7 TRBV12-3/TRBV12-4 TGTGCCAGCAGTCCTCTTAGGGGAGCCGGGTCTACCTACGAGCAGTACTTC CASSPLRGAGSTYEQYF
TRBD2 - TRBJ2-1 TRBV29-1 TGCAGCGTGTCGGGACTAGCGGGAAACAATGAGCAGTTCTTC CSVSGLAGNNEQFF
- - TRBJ2-6 TRBV5-1 TGCGCCAGCAGCAGGGAGGCCTCTGGGGCCAACGTCCTGACTTTC CASSREASGANVLTF
TRBD1 - TRBJ2-7 TRBV6-9 TGTGCCAGCAGATCGCCACACAGGGGGTACTCCTACGAGCAGTACTTC CASRSPHRGYSYEQYF
- - TRBJ2-2 TRBV3-1 TGTGCCAGCAGCATCAGGGGGGCCGGGGAGCTGTTTTTT CASSIRGAGELFF
TRBD1 - TRBJ2-5 TRBV7-6 TGTGCCAGCAGCCCACAGGGGCTTAGGCAAGAGACCCAGTACTTC CASSPQGLRQETQYF
- - TRBJ2-1 TRBV5-8 TGTGCCAGCAGCTTCGTGTCGGGCGGGACGATCTCGGGCGGTGAGCAGTTCTTC CASSFVSGGTISGGEQFF
TRBD2 many TRBJ2-1 TRBV20-1 TGCAGTGCTAGGGGTCAACCGGGACTAGCGGGAGGGAGCTCCTACAATGAGCAGTTCTTC CSARGQPGLAGGSSYNEQFF
TRBD2 many TRBJ2-2 TRBV13 TGTGCCAGCAGCTTTCCGGGGACTAGCTATTCCGGGGAGCTGTTTTTT CASSFPGTSYSGELFF
- few TRBJ1-2 TRBV5-1 TGCGCCAGCAGCTTGGCCTCCAGGAATTATGGCTACACCTTC CASSLASRNYGYTF
TRBD1 - TRBJ2-7 TRBV6-6 TGTGCCAGCAGTTACATAAGGGGGCACACCTACGAGCAGTACTTC CASSYIRGHTYEQYF
- - TRBJ2-1 TRBV10-3 TGTGCCATCAGTGAACCCCAGCATGAGCAGTTCTTC CAISEPQHEQFF
- many TRBJ2-7 TRBV20-1 TGCAGTGCTAATAGACAGCCCTCCTACGAGCAGTACTTC CSANRQPSYEQYF
TRBD2 - TRBJ2-1 TRBV9 TGTACCAACAGCGTAGATAGCGGGAGGGCCAATGAGCAGTTCTTC CTNSVDSGRANEQFF
- few TRBJ2-2 TRBV29-1 TGCAGCGTTGAAGGCCCAAGGCGAACCGGGGAGCTGTTTTTT CSVEGPRRTGELFF
TRBD2 many TRBJ2-5 TRBV29-1 TGCAGCGTCTCTAGGCTAGCGGGATCGGAGACCCAGTACTTC CSVSRLAGSETQYF
- few TRBJ1-2 TRBV27 TGTGCCAGCAGCGGAGGAACCTTGGGGCCTGGCTATGGCTACACCTTC CASSGGTLGPGYGYTF
- - TRBJ2-2 TRBV7-8 TGTGCCAGCAGCCCGGAGGGGGCGGGCGGGGAGCTGTTTTTT CASSPEGAGGELFF
- many TRBJ2-5 TRBV9 TGTGCCAGCAGCGGCGGCAACCGGAACCAAGAGACCCAGTACTTC CASSGGNRNQETQYF
- - TRBJ2-1 TRBV7-9 TGTGCCAGCAGCCTGAAGAGGACCGACAATGAGCAGTTCTTC CASSLKRTDNEQFF